This T cell receptor beta chain appears in the sequencing data of a study of blood T cell repertoires in COVID-19. Study overall: COVID-19 samples collected from the United States, Italy and Spain covered acute and convalescent phases. PBMCs, B-cell-depleted T cells, or T cells were the source of the cDNA or gDNA that made up the material.

V lost 6 bases to trimming and J lost 7 bases, with 6 bases between them. This CDR3 is built from 11 residues. Methods used by the authors: Reference gene primer amplification in the assay estimated nucleated cell counts. Generated by immunoSEQ multiplex PCR, the TCRdb table keeps only in-frame clones and is missing some. V and J calls and clone size come straight from that table; D and trimming were deduced from the DNA. The sample has about 180,000 clones; over 75% are singletons. A note on this clone: The same CDR3 is also encoded by other DNA sequences in this sample.

Sequencing was done on a sample of peripheral blood. This receptor was obtained from a man in his sixties with acute or convalescent COVID-19. The chain has TRBV12-3 or TRBV12-4 and TRBJ2-2, with D possibly matching TRBD1 (5 bases). The CDR3 DNA reads as TGTGCCAGCAGGGGGCTCGGGGAGCTGTTTTTT. It codes for CASRGLGELFF.